This T cell receptor beta chain is from a study of blood T cell repertoires in COVID-19. Overall study: The United States, Italy and Spain supplied acute and convalescent COVID-19 samples.

Seattle's enrolled individuals joined amid active infection and were then monitored longitudinally. The CDR3 runs 20 residues. Germline-derived CDR1 and CDR2 are MNHEY and SMNVEV (reference sequence). V lost 5 bases, J lost 1 base, and 24 bases lay in between. In the original analysis: Using reference gene primer amplification, nucleated cell counts were estimated. This table comes from immunoSEQ multiplex PCR, and its TCRdb copy is limited to in-frame clones, with some not included. V and J calls and clone size follow that table, whereas D and trimming were derived from the DNA. The table shows about 75,000 clones, with approximately 86% occurring only once.

The clonotype originates from an elderly man with COVID-19, enrolled during active disease. V gene TRBV27 combines with J gene TRBJ1-6, with D possibly matching TRBD1 (6 bases). The specimen was peripheral blood. Here the CDR3 reads CASSLWFGTGLSSYNSPLHF. CDR3 DNA: TGTGCCAGCAGTCTTTGGTTCGGCACAGGGTTATCTTCCTATAATTCACCCCTCCACTTT.